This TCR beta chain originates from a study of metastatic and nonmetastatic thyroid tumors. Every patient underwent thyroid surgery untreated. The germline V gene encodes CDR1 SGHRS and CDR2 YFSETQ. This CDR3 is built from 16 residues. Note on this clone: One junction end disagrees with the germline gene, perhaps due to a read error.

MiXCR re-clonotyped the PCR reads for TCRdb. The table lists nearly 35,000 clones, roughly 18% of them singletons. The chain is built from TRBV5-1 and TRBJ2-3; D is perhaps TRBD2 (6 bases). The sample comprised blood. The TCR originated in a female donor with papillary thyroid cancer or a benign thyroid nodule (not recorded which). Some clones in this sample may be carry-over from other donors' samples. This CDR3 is CANSLGGYTSTDTQYF. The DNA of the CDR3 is TGCGCCAACAGCTTGGGAGGTTACACAAGCACAGATACGCAGTATTTT.